The table lists the clone carrying this T cell receptor beta chain with a few counts. Its antigen is still unknown. The second PCR ran about 7 to 12 cycles with a sample-barcoded 5' primer and J-beta primers. TCRdb called the 5' RACE reads again in MiXCR, with one record for every CDR3 protein. Of about 970,000 distinct CDR3 sequences listed, roughly half were seen once; the top ten hold about a fifth. Trimming shortened V by 7 bases and J by 2 bases, and 15 bases separated the two germline ends. The length of the CDR3 is 14 residues. Germline CDR1 reads MGHDK; CDR2 reads SYGVNS. The data are from a study of blood T cells in healthy people across ages. Study-wide results and caveats: A roughly linear fall in TCR beta diversity per million T cells was seen with increasing age.

The receptor was derived from a woman in her fifties or sixties in good health. The chain carries TRBV25-1 and TRBJ2-7; the D is unclear. The sample taken for sequencing was blood. CDR3 sequence reads: CASKGTEGAYEQYF. DNA of the CDR3: TGTGCCAGCAAGGGAACAGAAGGAGCCTACGAGCAGTACTTC.